The clone carrying this T cell receptor beta chain has a handful of counts. Its antigen is still unknown. The data were taken from a study of OX40 agonist ivuxolimab in advanced cancers. In the study overall: Hepatocellular carcinoma, melanoma, renal cell or head and neck cancer affected the dose-escalation patients.

Study results and limitations: On average, CD8+ T cells had more expanded clones than CD4+. At 0.1 to 3.0 mg/kg, clonal expansion of CD4+ and CD8+ blood T cells had occurred by week 6.

The method was immunoSEQ multiplex PCR; TCRdb's version includes in-frame clones alone and lacks a portion of them. The table lists tens of thousands of clones, more than 65% of them singletons. The CDR3 runs 13 residues. CDR1 and CDR2 from the germline V gene are SGHAT and FQNNGV. The V end was cut by 8 bases, the J end by 3 bases, with 14 bases between. This receptor was obtained from an adult with an advanced solid tumor such as melanoma, head and neck, liver or kidney cancer. The sequencing used CD4+ or CD8+ T cells sorted from blood, collected in a trial of the OX40 agonist ivuxolimab. This chain uses TRBV11-2 with TRBJ2-7; TRBD1 might be the D (5 bases). CDR3 amino acids: CASGQGTNYEQYF. The CDR3 nucleotides read TGTGCCAGCGGCCAGGGCACAAACTACGAGCAGTACTTC. The full variable domain, completed using reference TRBV11-2 and TRBJ2-7, is EAGVAQSPRYKIIEKRQSVAFWCNPISGHATLYWYQQILGQGPKLLIQFQNNGVVDDSQLPKDRFSAERLKGVDSTLKIQPAKLEDSAVYLCASGQGTNYEQYFGPGTRLTVT.